Below are 9 T cell receptor beta chains sequenced from a single sample in a study of CD8 T cells in Susac syndrome. With random hexamers, about 0.5 to 1 ug RNA was reverse transcribed. Each CDR3 protein is one row after TCRdb ran MiXCR on the immunoSEQ multiplex PCR reads. The sample carries around 280,000 distinct CDR3 sequences, about 85% recorded once. The sequenced sample consisted of CD8+ T cells from PBMCs. These receptors were taken from a human donor with multiple sclerosis.

The genes are TRBV14 and TRBJ2-3, with D possibly called TRBD1 or TRBD2 (6 bases each). This CDR3 has 23 residues. V lost 1 base to trimming and J lost 2 bases, with 34 bases between them. The germline CDR1 and CDR2 sequences are SGHDN and FVKESK. CDR3 sequence (DNA): TGTGCCAGCAGCCAAGCTAACAGGGAGAGTTCGCGAAGCGGGTTACTGTCCACAGATACGCAGTATTTT. Translated: CASSQANRESSRSGLLSTDTQYF.

The chain carries TRBV2 and TRBJ2-5; the D is unclear. Germline CDR1 reads SNHLY; CDR2 reads FYNNEI. CDR3 size: 10 residues. The V gene lost 6 bases and the J gene lost 7 bases, with 6 bases spanning the gap. The CDR3, as DNA: TGTGCCAGCAGGGGTCGGACCCAGTACTTC. Amino acids: CASRGRTQYF.

This chain links TRBV2 with TRBJ2-1; 9 bases line up with TRBD2. V shed 2 bases and J 4 bases; nucleotides not matched to a gene: 15. The length of the CDR3 is 19 residues. In germline, CDR1 is SNHLY, CDR2 FYNNEI. The CDR3 here is CASSEPREEQTSGYNEQFF. For the CDR3, the DNA is TGTGCCAGCAGTGAACCCCGAGAGGAACAGACTAGCGGTTACAATGAGCAGTTCTTC.

The chain joins TRBV7-6 to TRBJ2-2; 8 nucleotides match TRBD2. CDR3 size: 17 residues. Germline lookup yields CDR1 SGHVS and CDR2 FNYEAQ. Trimming took 2 bases from V and 1 from J; bases not matched to a gene: 6. The CDR3 DNA reads as TGTGCCAGCAGCTTAAGGGCTAGCGGGCTGAACACCGGGGAGCTGTTTTTT. It is translated as CASSLRASGLNTGELFF.

This chain uses TRBV7-3 with TRBJ1-1, with TRBD1 matching over 9 bases. The CDR3 loop spans 16 amino acids. The germline V gene encodes CDR1 SGHTA and CDR2 FQGTGA. V lost 5 bases and J lost 0; bases outside the gene matches: 7. DNA of the CDR3: TGTGCCAGCAGCCCAGCGGACAGGGGAATGAACACTGAAGCTTTCTTT. This sequence encodes CASSPADRGMNTEAFF.

This rearrangement joins TRBV12-5 to TRBJ2-1; D possibly corresponds to TRBD2 (6 bases). Germline assignment: CDR1 LGHNT and CDR2 FRNRAP. V gave up 2 bases and J gave up 4 bases, with 15 bases separating them. The CDR3 has 16 residues. The CDR3 region is CASGLILARGYNEQFF. In DNA form, the CDR3 reads TGTGCTAGTGGTTTGATTCTAGCGAGAGGGTACAATGAGCAGTTCTTC.

The rearrangement joins TRBV5-6 to TRBJ1-2; a possible D gene is TRBD1 (6 bases). Germline V CDR1 and CDR2: SGHDT, YYEEEE. The V gene lost 4 bases and the J gene lost 4 bases, with 17 bases spanning the gap. The CDR3 contains 15 residues. CDR3 protein: CASSPGAVRGYGYTF. Written as DNA, the CDR3 is TGTGCCAGCAGCCCAGGGGCGGTTAGAGGCTATGGCTACACCTTC.

The gene calls are TRBV9 and TRBJ1-1, with unresolved D. Germline lookup yields CDR1 SGDLS and CDR2 YYNGEE. V was clipped by 0 bases and J by 11 bases, with 11 bases between them. The CDR3 loop spans 12 amino acids. The CDR3 coding sequence is TGTGCCAGCAGCGTAGATGGGGAGAGGGCTTTCTTT. It is translated as CASSVDGERAFF.

The chain uses TRBV20-1 and TRBJ2-2; D ambiguous. Germline V lookup: CDR1 DFQATT, CDR2 SNEGSKA (reference sequence). Deletions cut 3 bases from V and 4 bases from J, with 18 bases between. The CDR3 is made up of 16 amino acids. The CDR3 nucleotides read TGCAGTGCTAGGGACCGGGCCAACCAACCCACCGGGGAGCTGTTTTTT. It codes for CSARDRANQPTGELFF.